This T cell receptor beta chain was obtained from a study of molecular identifiers for immune sequencing clone quantification. In its sample, this clonotype was seen many times. The CDR3 spans 15 residues. V shed 5 bases and J 2 bases; nucleotides not matched to a gene: 4. Germline V gives CDR1 SEHNR, CDR2 FQNEAQ (reference sequence). Naive CD8 libraries came from about 20,000 to 1,000,000 sorted cells with 10%, 30% or 50% RNA. It was with previously described methods and listed TCR primers that bulk TCR libraries were made. TCRdb called the PCR reads again in MiXCR, with one record for every CDR3 protein. The repertoire has tens of thousands of distinct CDR3 sequences, 24% of them found once; the top ten carry 0.98%.

The clonotype comes from a human donor in good health. Some libraries in this study had Jurkat cell RNA spiked in. The chain joins TRBV7-9 to TRBJ2-7, with 12 positions matching TRBD2. The sample was naive CD8+ T cells from blood, with Jurkat cell RNA spiked in. Subset defined: FACS-sorted CD8+CD4-CCR7+CD45RA+ naive T cells. The CDR3 DNA reads as TGTGCCAGCAGCCCCGGACTAGCGGGGACCTACGAGCAGTACTTC. Translation: CASSPGLAGTYEQYF.